Listed below are T cell receptor beta chains from one sample, sequenced in a study of radiotherapy plus CTLA-4 blockade in lung cancer. TCRdb's table, derived via immunoSEQ multiplex PCR, lists solely in-frame clones and lacks some. The table includes roughly 50,000 clones, nearly 90% detected once. Sequencing was performed on peripheral blood, taken from a patient treated with radiotherapy plus ipilimumab. The receptor set was obtained from a human donor with non-small cell lung cancer whose response to radiotherapy plus ipilimumab could not be evaluated. Each CDR3 is given with its conserved first and last residue. A D gene is named only where the DNA matches it firmly. Clone size is not always given. Where it is, it says once, few, many or a class for expanded clones.

V gene	clone size	D gene	J gene	CDR3 protein	CDR3 DNA
TRBV6-5	.	TRBD1	TRBJ2-7	CASSGDRGYEQYF	TGTGCCAGCAGTGGGGACAGGGGTTACGAGCAGTACTTC
TRBV27	.	.	TRBJ2-3	CASSSLQGLDRLTQYF	TGTGCCAGCAGTTCCCTCCAGGGGCTCGACAGGCTTACGCAGTATTTT
TRBV14	.	.	TRBJ2-1	CASSQVGRMNNEQFF	TGTGCCAGCAGCCAAGTGGGCCGGATGAACAATGAGCAGTTCTTC
TRBV7-2	.	TRBD2	TRBJ2-5	CASSPGLAAETQYF	TGTGCCAGCAGCCCCGGACTAGCGGCCGAGACCCAGTACTTC
TRBV27	.	TRBD2	TRBJ2-2	CASRRVGGGGTGELFF	TGTGCCAGCAGGCGTGTTGGCGGGGGTGGAACCGGGGAGCTGTTTTTT
TRBV19	once	TRBD2	TRBJ2-3	CASSIEGTSGPRGGTDTQYF	TGTGCCAGTAGTATAGAAGGGACTAGCGGACCTAGAGGGGGCACAGATACGCAGTATTTT
TRBV19	.	TRBD1	TRBJ1-6	CASRGQASSYNSPLHF	TGTGCCAGTCGAGGACAGGCGAGCTCCTATAATTCACCCCTCCACTTT
TRBV6-1	.	.	TRBJ2-1	CASIMVEGDNEQFF	TGTGCCAGCATTATGGTGGAGGGAGACAATGAGCAGTTCTTC
TRBV28	once	.	TRBJ2-7	CASSLVAELLDF	TGTGCCAGCAGTTTAGTAGCGGAACTGTTGGACTTC
TRBV6-5	.	.	TRBJ2-2	CASSSINTGELFF	TGTGCCAGCAGTTCAATCAACACCGGGGAGCTGTTTTTT
TRBV11-2	.	TRBD2	TRBJ2-5	CASSRSLAGGPQETQYF	TGTGCCAGCAGCCGCTCTCTAGCGGGGGGGCCCCAAGAGACCCAGTACTTC
TRBV9	once	.	TRBJ1-1	CASSGLLENEAFF	TGTGCCAGCAGCGGACTTTTAGAGAATGAAGCTTTCTTT
TRBV6-5	.	.	TRBJ2-5	CASSYSGRETQYF	TGTGCCAGCAGTTACTCGGGGCGGGAGACCCAGTACTTC
TRBV4-3	.	.	TRBJ2-7	CASSPVGGAEQYF	TGCGCCAGCAGCCCAGTCGGCGGGGCCGAGCAGTACTTC
TRBV13	.	.	TRBJ1-1	CASSLEGVEAFF	TGTGCCAGCAGCTTAGAAGGGGTTGAAGCTTTCTTT
TRBV30	.	.	TRBJ2-2	CAWSVLLNTGELFF	TGTGCCTGGAGTGTACTATTGAACACCGGGGAGCTGTTTTTT
TRBV29-1	.	.	TRBJ2-7	CSASTGRGSYEQYF	TGCAGCGCCAGCACAGGGAGAGGCTCCTACGAGCAGTACTTC
TRBV7-2	.	TRBD2	TRBJ2-5	CASSLAFSGGEQYF	TGTGCCAGCAGCTTAGCGTTTAGCGGGGGTGAGCAGTACTTC
TRBV9	.	.	TRBJ1-6	CASSVGSLDSSPLHF	TGTGCCAGCAGCGTAGGCTCCCTCGATAGTTCACCCCTCCACTTT
TRBV9	once	TRBD2	TRBJ2-3	CASSVGLAGNTQYF	TGTGCCAGCAGCGTAGGCCTAGCGGGAAATACGCAGTATTTT
TRBV12-5	.	TRBD2	TRBJ2-5	CASGSPLAGIWETQYF	TGTGCTAGTGGTTCCCCGTTAGCGGGGATATGGGAGACCCAGTACTTC
TRBV5-1	.	TRBD1	TRBJ1-2	CASSLSTGSYGYTF	TGCGCCAGCAGCCTATCGACAGGGTCCTATGGCTACACCTTC
TRBV9	.	.	TRBJ1-2	CASSREGWGRNGYTF	TGTGCCAGCAGCCGAGAAGGGTGGGGGAGGAACGGCTACACCTTC
TRBV11-2	.	.	TRBJ2-3	CASSLDVLRLRTSTDTQYF	TGTGCCAGCAGCTTAGACGTTCTCAGGTTAAGGACTAGCACAGATACGCAGTATTTT
TRBV9	.	.	TRBJ2-5	CAKQGQETQYF	TGTGCCAAACAGGGCCAAGAGACCCAGTACTTC
TRBV7-9	.	TRBD1	TRBJ2-3	CASSWTGGGLDTQYF	TGTGCCAGCAGCTGGACAGGGGGCGGTCTGGATACGCAGTATTTT
TRBV29-1	.	TRBD1	TRBJ2-7	CSVDGSTGSNEQYF	TGCAGCGTTGATGGGTCGACAGGGAGTAACGAGCAGTACTTC
TRBV7-2	.	TRBD2	TRBJ2-3	CASSSTSGKGSDTQYF	TGTGCCAGCAGCTCAACTAGCGGGAAGGGCTCAGATACGCAGTATTTT
TRBV7-2	.	.	TRBJ2-4	CASSSPGTLAKNIQYF	TGTGCCAGCAGCTCCCCCGGGACTTTAGCCAAAAACATTCAGTACTTC
TRBV11-2	.	TRBD2	TRBJ2-3	CASSPGTSGGGRTDTQYF	TGTGCCAGCAGCCCCGGGACTAGCGGGGGGGGACGCACAGATACGCAGTATTTT
TRBV6-6	.	.	TRBJ2-2	CASISSRTGELFF	TGTGCCAGCATCTCGTCGCGTACCGGGGAGCTGTTTTTT
TRBV11-3	.	.	TRBJ2-1	CASSLVHASGSVNEQFF	TGTGCCAGCAGCTTAGTTCACGCGTCGGGATCCGTCAATGAGCAGTTCTTC
TRBV27	few	.	TRBJ1-2	CASRAPGNYGYTF	TGTGCCAGCAGGGCACCAGGGAACTATGGCTACACCTTC
TRBV5-1	.	.	TRBJ2-7	CASSPIAEYYEQYF	TGCGCCAGCAGCCCGATAGCGGAGTACTACGAGCAGTACTTC
TRBV5-8	.	.	TRBJ2-5	CASSRFSGKMQETQYF	TGTGCCAGCAGTCGTTTTTCAGGGAAGATGCAAGAGACCCAGTACTTC
TRBV18	.	.	TRBJ2-1	CASSPPSRLEQFF	TGTGCCAGCTCACCACCTAGCCGACTTGAGCAGTTCTTC
TRBV5-1	.	.	TRBJ1-2	CASSLDPNYGYTF	TGCGCCAGCAGCCTGGATCCGAACTATGGCTACACCTTC
TRBV4-1	.	.	TRBJ1-1	CASSQARAGLSYTEAFF	TGCGCCAGCAGCCAAGCGCGCGCAGGGCTTTCGTACACTGAAGCTTTCTTT
TRBV4-2	.	.	TRBJ1-2	CASSQPGPNYGYTF	TGTGCCAGCAGCCAGCCAGGGCCTAACTATGGCTACACCTTC
TRBV7-9	.	.	TRBJ2-6	CAKEGGSGANVLTF	TGTGCCAAAGAAGGGGGATCCGGGGCCAACGTCCTGACTTTC